This is a list of T cell receptor beta chains from one sample in a study of cytomegalovirus exposure and HLA in healthy donors. The data were produced by immunoSEQ multiplex PCR, yet TCRdb's version contains in-frame clones alone and is incomplete. Here the sample spans around 200,000 clones, 85% to 90% being singletons. Sequencing used PBMCs. The receptors were gathered from a woman under 30 in good health and CMV-seronegative. The CDR3 runs from the conserved cysteine through the conserved F or W. D genes are given only for firm matches. Clone size, where shown, is once, few, many, or a class for clones that have expanded.

clone_size,j_call,d_call,v_call,cdr3_aa,cdr3_nt
-,TRBJ1-4,-,TRBV18,CASSPNGGPNEKLFF,TGTGCCAGCTCACCAAATGGCGGTCCTAATGAAAAACTGTTTTTT
-,TRBJ2-7,-,TRBV27,CASSLDQGYYEQYF,TGTGCCAGCAGTTTAGATCAAGGTTACTACGAGCAGTACTTC
few,TRBJ2-1,-,TRBV19,CASSSILTGRRGTEQFF,TGTGCCAGTAGTAGCATCTTGACAGGAAGAAGAGGGACTGAGCAGTTCTTC
-,TRBJ2-1,TRBD2,TRBV6-6,CASSYASGRERFF,TGTGCCAGCAGTTACGCTAGCGGGAGGGAAAGGTTCTTC
-,TRBJ1-3,-,TRBV7-9,CASSYTGDSGNTIYF,TGTGCCAGCAGCTATACAGGAGACTCTGGAAACACCATATATTTT
few,TRBJ1-1,TRBD1,TRBV7-2,CASSPTGPAAGGYTEAFF,TGTGCCAGCAGCCCAACTGGGCCCGCCGCAGGGGGCTACACTGAAGCTTTCTTT
-,TRBJ1-1,-,TRBV9,CASSEGGNEAFF,TGTGCCAGCAGCGAGGGGGGGAATGAAGCTTTCTTT
-,TRBJ2-3,-,TRBV4-1,CASSQEGADTQYF,TGCGCCAGCAGCCAAGAAGGGGCAGATACGCAGTATTTT
-,TRBJ2-7,TRBD1,TRBV27,CASAGTGGAKQYF,TGTGCCAGCGCCGGGACAGGGGGCGCAAAGCAGTACTTC
-,TRBJ2-7,TRBD2,TRBV5-1,CASSPLGLAGVAEQYF,TGCGCCAGCAGCCCCCTAGGTTTAGCGGGAGTCGCCGAGCAGTACTTC
-,TRBJ2-1,TRBD2,TRBV5-1,CASSSLAGGLGEQFF,TGCGCCAGCAGCTCTCTAGCGGGGGGGCTCGGGGAGCAGTTCTTC
-,TRBJ1-2,TRBD1,TRBV10-3,CAIRETGGNYGYTF,TGTGCCATCAGGGAGACAGGGGGCAACTATGGCTACACCTTC
-,TRBJ1-1,TRBD1,TRBV4-2,CASSRPKGGQKHYEAFF,TGTGCCAGCAGCCGACCGAAGGGGGGACAGAAGCATTATGAAGCTTTCTTT
-,TRBJ2-7,TRBD1,TRBV6-5,CASSVTGTGLLEQYF,TGTGCCAGCAGCGTAACCGGGACAGGACTCCTAGAGCAGTACTTC
-,TRBJ2-4,TRBD2,TRBV19,CASRKETAGNIQYF,TGTGCCAGCAGAAAAGAAACAGCGGGGAACATTCAGTACTTC
-,TRBJ2-5,-,TRBV25-1,CASSVRGAGETQYF,TGTGCCAGCAGTGTAAGGGGCGCCGGAGAGACCCAGTACTTC
once,TRBJ1-6,-,TRBV19,CASSATGIGSPLHF,TGTGCCAGTAGCGCGACAGGCATTGGTTCACCCCTCCACTTT
once,TRBJ1-1,-,TRBV2,CASRTEMNTEAFF,TGTGCCAGCAGAACCGAGATGAACACTGAAGCTTTCTTT
-,TRBJ2-2,-,TRBV29-1,CSVDTGTWANTGELFF,TGCAGCGTTGATACAGGGACCTGGGCGAACACCGGGGAGCTGTTTTTT
-,TRBJ2-3,TRBD2,TRBV10-3,CAISEGTSGGATDTQYF,TGTGCCATCAGTGAGGGGACTAGCGGGGGGGCGACAGATACGCAGTATTTT
-,TRBJ2-7,TRBD2,TRBV6-5,CASSRTSESSYEQYF,TGTGCCAGCAGCAGGACTAGCGAGAGCTCCTACGAGCAGTACTTC
-,TRBJ2-2,-,TRBV2,CASSLPAEPLRNTGELFF,TGTGCCAGCAGTCTACCTGCGGAGCCTTTGCGGAACACCGGGGAGCTGTTTTTT
once,TRBJ2-1,TRBD1,TRBV5-1,CASSQDRAGNEQFF,TGCGCCAGCAGCCAGGACAGGGCTGGAAATGAGCAGTTCTTC
-,TRBJ2-7,-,TRBV7-2,CASSRLGIHEQYF,TGTGCCAGCAGCCGTCTCGGGATCCACGAGCAGTACTTC
-,TRBJ2-1,-,TRBV9,CASSYRRGNEQFF,TGTGCCAGCAGCTATCGTAGGGGAAATGAGCAGTTCTTC
-,TRBJ2-3,-,TRBV5-5,CASSLRTVSTDTQYF,TGTGCCAGCAGCTTGCGGACAGTCAGCACAGATACGCAGTATTTT
-,TRBJ2-7,TRBD1,TRBV7-9,CASRWTGGSEQYF,TGTGCCAGCAGGTGGACAGGGGGCTCTGAGCAGTACTTC
-,TRBJ1-5,-,TRBV28,CASSSGVRGNQPQHF,TGTGCCAGCAGTTCGGGAGTTCGCGGCAATCAGCCCCAGCATTTT
-,TRBJ2-1,-,TRBV7-8,CASSLASSLWDEQFF,TGTGCCAGCAGCTTAGCGTCTAGTTTGTGGGATGAGCAGTTCTTC
-,TRBJ2-7,-,TRBV27,CASSLSSRGHSYEQYF,TGTGCCAGCAGTTTGAGTAGCAGGGGCCACTCCTACGAGCAGTACTTC
-,TRBJ2-7,-,TRBV5-6,CASSLGAGASWEQYF,TGTGCCAGCAGCTTGGGTGCGGGGGCCAGCTGGGAGCAGTACTTC
-,TRBJ2-7,-,TRBV10-1,CASSEGAAYEQYF,TGCGCCAGCAGTGAGGGGGCCGCATACGAGCAGTACTTC
-,TRBJ1-2,-,TRBV25-1,CASSEQGKANYGYTF,TGTGCCAGCAGTGAACAGGGAAAGGCTAACTATGGCTACACCTTC
-,TRBJ2-3,TRBD1,TRBV2,CASSVRTGGLDTQYF,TGTGCCAGCAGTGTGAGGACAGGGGGTCTAGATACGCAGTATTTT
-,TRBJ2-2,-,TRBV27,CASSLYVGVATGELFF,TGTGCCAGCAGTTTATATGTGGGAGTGGCGACCGGGGAGCTGTTTTTT
-,TRBJ2-1,TRBD1,TRBV5-1,CASSLVAGTGHNEQFF,TGCGCCAGCAGCTTGGTAGCCGGGACAGGGCACAATGAGCAGTTCTTC
-,TRBJ1-4,-,TRBV7-9,CASSLVQSATNEKLFF,TGTGCCAGCAGCTTAGTGCAGTCCGCAACTAATGAAAAACTGTTTTTT
-,TRBJ1-6,-,TRBV9,CASSPPGVSNSPLHF,TGTGCCAGCAGCCCTCCCGGAGTGAGTAATTCACCCCTCCACTTT
-,TRBJ1-6,TRBD1,TRBV6-6,CASSYGTGDSPLHF,TGTGCCAGCAGTTACGGGACAGGGGATTCACCCCTCCACTTT
-,TRBJ2-7,-,TRBV10-2,CASSESYYEQYF,TGCGCCAGCAGTGAGTCGTACTACGAGCAGTACTTC
-,TRBJ2-5,-,TRBV12-2,CASCFTGETQYF,TGTGCAAGTTGCTTCACGGGAGAGACCCAGTACTTC
-,TRBJ2-2,-,TRBV25-1,CASNWRAGELFF,TGTGCCAGCAACTGGAGGGCCGGGGAGCTGTTTTTT
-,TRBJ2-2,TRBD1,TRBV4-1,CASSQPWTGDTGELFF,TGCGCCAGCAGCCAACCGTGGACAGGGGACACCGGGGAGCTGTTTTTT
-,TRBJ2-7,-,TRBV18,CASSPLDTVYEQYF,TGTGCCAGCTCACCCCTTGACACCGTCTACGAGCAGTACTTC
-,TRBJ2-2,-,TRBV5-4,CASSGPSIGELFF,TGTGCCAGCAGCGGACCTAGCATCGGGGAGCTGTTTTTT
-,TRBJ1-4,-,TRBV11-3,CASSFGPGNEKLFF,-
-,TRBJ2-6,-,TRBV25-1,CASSESAGRSGANVLTF,TGTGCCAGCAGTGAATCGGCAGGGAGGTCTGGGGCCAACGTCCTGACTTTC
-,TRBJ2-1,-,TRBV6-6,CASTPGLTSYNEQFF,TGTGCCAGCACCCCCGGTCTAACCTCCTACAATGAGCAGTTCTTC
-,TRBJ1-1,TRBD1,TRBV11-3,CASSLVGQGGLVAFF,TGTGCCAGCAGCTTAGTGGGACAGGGAGGGCTCGTTGCTTTCTTT
-,TRBJ2-1,-,TRBV10-3,CAISERGSSYNEQFF,TGTGCCATCAGTGAGAGGGGGAGCTCCTACAATGAGCAGTTCTTC
-,TRBJ2-4,-,TRBV4-1,CASSQDQVAKNIQYF,TGCGCCAGCAGCCAAGATCAGGTAGCCAAAAACATTCAGTACTTC
-,TRBJ1-5,-,TRBV27,CASSPRLWRIGNQPQHF,TGTGCCAGCAGTCCCCGTCTTTGGAGGATCGGCAATCAGCCCCAGCATTTT
-,TRBJ2-1,TRBD2,TRBV5-1,CASSLGPSGGGYNEQFF,TGCGCCAGCAGCTTGGGGCCTAGCGGGGGAGGATACAATGAGCAGTTCTTC
-,TRBJ2-7,-,TRBV5-1,CASSFTGSEQYF,TGCGCCAGCAGCTTTACAGGGAGCGAGCAGTACTTC